The present TCR beta chain was sequenced within a study of tumor-infiltrating lymphocytes in primary liver carcinoma. With a constant-region primer, TCR beta cDNA was made from approximately 520 ng of total RNA. Amplification in three nested multiplex PCR rounds with slightly modified ARM-PCR gave rise to TCR beta libraries. TRBV1-TRBV30 forward and Cbeta reverse primers drove the first two roughly 10-cycle rounds. Each CDR3 protein gets one entry after TCRdb re-called the multiplex PCR reads with MiXCR. The sample records under 110,000 distinct CDR3 sequences, around 66% being singletons. This clonotype is labeled medium-sized. From unsorted bulk tissue weighing about 20-31 mg, DNA and RNA were co-extracted. The CDR3 is made up of 17 amino acids. V dropped 4 bases and J dropped 10; count of bases not matched to a gene: 14. The germline CDR1 and CDR2 sequences are SGHAT and FQDESV (reference sequence).

The origin of this receptor is a woman in her sixties with primary liver carcinoma and hepatitis B virus infection. The material sequenced was liver tumor tissue from sampling region 2. Subset noted: tumor region T2, inferior pole. V and J are TRBV11-1 and TRBJ2-1; 12 bases line up with TRBD2. The DNA for the CDR3 is TGTGCCAGCAGCTCCCCCAAGACTAGCGGGAGTTCTTTGGAGCAGTTCTTC. Translation gives CASSSPKTSGSSLEQFF.